These T cell receptor beta chains were read from a single sample in a study of blood T cell repertoires in COVID-19. The data were produced by immunoSEQ multiplex PCR, yet TCRdb's version contains in-frame clones alone and is incomplete. The table includes under 350,000 clones, roughly 89% detected once. The sample was PBMCs or T cells enriched from blood (not recorded which). These receptors all stem from a woman in her 40s who had recovered from COVID-19. Both conserved end residues are part of each CDR3. Fields, in order: CDR3 length, clone size, D gene, V gene, J gene, CDR3 protein, CDR3 DNA. The D gene is left open where the match is weak. Size tells how often a clone was seen (once, few, many) or the class of an expanded clone, and some rows leave it out.

16,NA,TRBD2,TRBV2,TRBJ2-1,CASSAVRLADYNEQFF,TGTGCCAGCAGTGCGGTTCGTCTAGCGGACTACAATGAGCAGTTCTTC
15,NA,TRBD1,TRBV19,TRBJ1-3,CASTRSGQSGNTIYF,TGTGCCAGTACCCGGTCGGGACAGTCTGGAAACACCATATATTTT
12,NA,NA,TRBV19,TRBJ2-3,CASTRDTDTQYF,TGTGCCAGTACCCGAGACACAGATACGCAGTATTTT
15,NA,TRBD1,TRBV27,TRBJ1-2,CASSSRTGLHYGYTF,TGTGCCAGCAGTTCAAGGACAGGGTTACACTATGGCTACACCTTC
17,NA,NA,TRBV5-1,TRBJ2-3,CASSTRRGLGAPDTQYF,TGCGCCAGCAGCACCCGGCGGGGTCTGGGTGCCCCAGATACGCAGTATTTT
13,NA,TRBD1,TRBV7-9,TRBJ2-5,CASSKNRGETQYF,TGTGCCAGCAGCAAAAACAGGGGAGAGACCCAGTACTTC
13,many,NA,TRBV6-5,TRBJ1-1,CASSSGRNTEAFF,TGTGCCAGCAGTTCCGGGAGGAACACTGAAGCTTTCTTT
16,NA,TRBD2,TRBV29-1,TRBJ2-2,CSVEEVSGRLGRELFF,TGCAGCGTTGAAGAGGTCAGCGGGAGGTTGGGCCGGGAGCTGTTTTTT
15,NA,TRBD1,TRBV5-3,TRBJ1-6,CARSYGTGPNSPLHF,TGTGCCAGAAGTTACGGGACAGGGCCTAATTCACCCCTCCACTTT
13,NA,NA,TRBV9,TRBJ1-3,CASSNLLGNTIYF,TGTGCCAGCAGTAATCTGTTGGGAAACACCATATATTTT
15,NA,NA,TRBV30,TRBJ2-7,CAWRNRDTPSYEQYF,TGTGCCTGGAGAAACCGGGACACCCCGTCCTACGAGCAGTACTTC
13,NA,NA,TRBV12-3/TRBV12-4,TRBJ1-2,CASSRRQDGGYTF,TGTGCCAGCAGCCGGCGACAGGATGGAGGCTACACCTTC
14,NA,NA,TRBV4-1,TRBJ1-1,CASSHPPDGLRTFF,TGCGCCAGCAGCCACCCCCCCGACGGGTTGCGGACTTTCTTT
16,few,TRBD1,TRBV2,TRBJ1-6,CASKPSQGVYNSPLHF,TGTGCCAGCAAACCTTCCCAGGGGGTCTATAATTCACCCCTCCACTTT
15,once,TRBD1,TRBV15,TRBJ1-5,CATSRRTGQNQPQHF,TGTGCCACCAGCAGGCGGACAGGACAAAATCAGCCCCAGCATTTT
15,once,TRBD1,TRBV24-1,TRBJ1-2,CATSDPAQGEYGYTF,TGTGCCACCAGTGATCCGGCACAGGGGGAATATGGCTACACCTTC
16,NA,NA,TRBV7-2,TRBJ1-1,CASSLVAGALNTEAFF,TGTGCCAGCAGCTTAGTGGCAGGGGCCTTGAACACTGAAGCTTTCTTT
12,NA,NA,TRBV7-8,TRBJ2-7,CASSGRGALKYF,TGTGCCAGCAGCGGGCGGGGCGCTCTCAAGTACTTC
15,NA,NA,TRBV5-1,TRBJ2-2,CASSFNLQGTGELFF,TGCGCCAGCAGCTTTAATCTCCAGGGCACCGGGGAGCTGTTTTTT
14,NA,NA,TRBV3-1/TRBV3-2,TRBJ1-1,CASSQWEGNTEAFF,TGTGCCAGCAGCCAATGGGAGGGTAACACTGAAGCTTTCTTT
17,few,TRBD1,TRBV4-3,TRBJ2-1,CASSHQPLGQGAGEQFF,TGCGCCAGCAGCCACCAACCCCTGGGACAGGGGGCTGGGGAGCAGTTCTTC
17,NA,TRBD1,TRBV7-2,TRBJ1-2,CASSLMRTGPLNYGYTF,TGTGCCAGCAGCTTAATGAGGACAGGACCCCTTAACTATGGCTACACCTTC
15,NA,TRBD1,TRBV23-1,TRBJ1-5,CASPKTGGRHQPQHF,TGCGCGAGTCCTAAAACAGGGGGCCGTCATCAGCCCCAGCATTTT
17,NA,TRBD1,TRBV6-1,TRBJ1-3,CASSEFRDRASGNTIYF,TGTGCCAGCAGTGAATTTCGGGACAGGGCTTCTGGAAACACCATATATTTT
15,NA,TRBD2,TRBV11-2,TRBJ2-3,CASSRGTSKTDTQYF,TGTGCCAGCAGCCGCGGGACTAGCAAGACAGATACGCAGTATTTT
13,NA,TRBD1,TRBV3-1/TRBV3-2,TRBJ1-2,CASSQQPGQGTAF,TGTGCCAGCAGCCAACAACCGGGACAGGGGACTGCCTTC
15,NA,NA,TRBV18,TRBJ1-1,CASSPAQGGNTEAFF,TGTGCCAGCTCACCAGCCCAGGGCGGGAACACTGAAGCTTTCTTT
19,NA,TRBD1,TRBV24-1,TRBJ2-1,CATSDSRRGQGSSYNEQFF,TGTGCCACCAGTGATTCCAGGCGGGGACAGGGGAGCTCCTACAATGAGCAGTTCTTC